These 20 T cell receptor beta chains were sequenced from one sample in a study of neurological immune-mediated disorders. TCRdb re-analysed the 5' RACE reads in MiXCR, keeping a single row per CDR3 protein. Of tens of thousands of distinct CDR3 sequences listed, about 8% are singletons. Time point here: longitudinal time-point 3. The sample consisted of PBMCs. These receptors all stem from a middle-aged woman in good health.

This clonotype occurred many times. This sequence joins TRBV11-2 and TRBJ2-5, with TRBD2 matching over 7 bases. Germline-derived CDR1 and CDR2 are SGHAT and FQNNGV. The V gene end was trimmed by 6 bases and the J gene end by 2 bases; junction bases not matched to a gene: 0. The CDR3 has 12 amino acids. The CDR3 sequence is CASRGLQETQYF. CDR3 in DNA: TGTGCCAGCAGGGGACTACAAGAGACCCAGTACTTC.

This clonotype has ten or more counts. The chain combines TRBV6-5 with TRBJ1-2, with 7 bases lining up with TRBD1. Unmatched junction bases numbered 8, after V lost 0 bases and J lost 4 bases. Germline V CDR1 and CDR2: MNHEY, SVGAGI. The CDR3 covers 16 residues. The CDR3 DNA reads as TGTGCCAGCAGTTACTCCCGACAGGGAGGCCCCTATGGCTACACCTTC. Residues: CASSYSRQGGPYGYTF.

Ten or more counts support this clonotype. The genes are TRBV9 and TRBJ2-1; 12 bases align to TRBD2. The CDR3 runs to 15 residues. The V gene end was trimmed by 4 bases and the J gene end by 7 bases; junction bases not matched to a gene: 6. Per the germline V gene, CDR1 is SGDLS and CDR2 is YYNGEE. The CDR3 nucleotides read TGTGCCAGCAGCACTAGCGGGGGGTCGGTGAATGAGCAGTTCTTC. Protein: CASSTSGGSVNEQFF.

This clonotype has at least ten counts. The rearrangement links TRBV20-1 to TRBJ2-7; 7 nucleotides agree with TRBD1. Germline assignment: CDR1 DFQATT and CDR2 SNEGSKA (reference sequence). V shed 5 bases and J 5 bases; nucleotides not matched to a gene: 9. The CDR3 has 13 amino acids. The CDR3 DNA reads TGCAGTGCTCTATTAAGGGGGCTGGACGAGCAGTACTTC. This translates into CSALLRGLDEQYF.

About this clonotype itself: A junction boundary mismatches the germline segment, possibly from a read error. The V gene is TRBV11-2, the J gene TRBJ1-2; perhaps TRBD1 as D (6 bases). CDR3 length: 13 residues. From germline, CDR1 is SGHAT and CDR2 FQNNGV. In DNA, the CDR3 is TGCGCCAGCAGCTTCGTACAGGGTGGTGGCTACACCTTC. Translated: CASSFVQGGGYTF.

At least ten counts were recorded for this clonotype. V and J are TRBV7-9 and TRBJ2-3; 8 bases map to TRBD2. Germline loops: CDR1 SEHNR, CDR2 FQNEAQ (reference sequence). The CDR3 totals 15 residues. V trimming: 2 bases; J trimming: 2 bases; junction bases outside the gene matches: 3. The CDR3 protein is CASSLLRGDTDTQYF. The CDR3 DNA reads TGTGCCAGCAGCTTATTGCGGGGGGACACAGATACGCAGTATTTT.

This clonotype was found many times. CDR3 in amino acids: CSAAGGTSGRSSNEQFF. The CDR3 coding sequence is TGCAGCGCCGCCGGGGGGACTAGCGGGAGATCTAGCAATGAGCAGTTCTTC. V is TRBV29-1 and J is TRBJ2-1, with 14 bases aligning to TRBD2. Germline CDR1 is SQVTM and CDR2 is ANQGSEA. The CDR3 is 17 residues long. The V and J ends lost 7 bases and 6 bases, in that order; junction bases with no gene match: 14.

Many counts were recorded for this clonotype. The chain carries TRBV20-1 and TRBJ2-7; D uncertain. The V end lost 3 bases, the J end lost 3 bases, and 9 bases lay between the germline ends. This CDR3 has 12 residues. The V gene's germline CDR1 is DFQATT and CDR2 SNEGSKA (reference sequence). The CDR3 bases are TGCAGTGCTAGGGACCCCATCTACGAGCAGTACTTC. Translated, it gives CSARDPIYEQYF.

As for this clonotype: The junction departs from the called germline gene at one end, perhaps through a read error. The J gene is TRBJ2-2, the V gene TRBV12-3 or TRBV12-4; D not certain. This CDR3 spans 12 amino acids. The chain's CDR3 is CASSLAPVELFF. DNA of the CDR3: TGTGCCAGTAGTTTAGCTCCCGTGGAGCTGTTTTTT.

This clonotype was seen repeatedly, ten times or more. The chain couples TRBV7-2 to TRBJ2-7; no clear D. Trimming took 2 bases from V and 2 from J, leaving 7 bases between them. CDR1 is SGHTA, CDR2 FQGNSA, per germline. The CDR3 is 13 amino acids. The CDR3 DNA reads TGTGCCAGCAGCTTAATGGTTGCCTACGAGCAGTACTTC. It specifies CASSLMVAYEQYF.

This clonotype was counted many times. The chain joins TRBV20-1 to TRBJ2-6; D is unresolved. Germline CDR1 DFQATT, CDR2 SNEGSKA (reference sequence). The ends were cut back, 3 bases at V and 1 base at J, with 13 bases in the middle. This CDR3 is 16 amino acids long. The DNA of the CDR3 is TGCAGTGCTAGTCGAGAAGGTGCGTCTGGGGCCAACGTCCTGACTTTC. Translation gives CSASREGASGANVLTF.

The sample holds many counts of this clonotype. This chain uses TRBV5-1 with TRBJ1-2, with a weak D call TRBD1 (5 bases). The CDR3 runs to 13 residues. The germline gives CDR1 SGHRS, CDR2 YFSETQ. The V and J ends lost 4 bases and 6 bases respectively, with 13 bases between them. Here the CDR3 reads CASSPQGWDGYTF. The CDR3 region has the DNA TGCGCCAGCAGCCCGCAGGGTTGGGATGGCTACACCTTC.

This clonotype was recorded many times. J is TRBJ2-7 and V is TRBV4-1, with 7 bases that match TRBD1. J lost 4 bases, V lost 2 bases, and 8 bases had no gene match. The CDR3 consists of 15 residues. Germline lookup yields CDR1 MGHRA and CDR2 YSYEKL. The chain's CDR3 is CASSQQTGVGYEQYF. As DNA, the CDR3 is TGCGCCAGCAGCCAACAAACAGGGGTGGGTTACGAGCAGTACTTC.

V and J are TRBV20-1 and TRBJ1-5; D is possibly TRBD1 (5 bases). The CDR3 spans 13 residues. The germline CDR1 and CDR2 sequences are DFQATT and SNEGSKA (reference sequence). Trimming pared 5 bases from V and 4 bases from J, leaving 12 bases between. CDR3 region: CSADSNLNQPQHF. In DNA, the CDR3 is TGCAGTGCTGACAGCAACTTAAATCAGCCCCAGCATTTT.

The sample holds many counts of this clonotype. The J gene is TRBJ1-5, the V gene TRBV29-1, with D possibly being TRBD1 (5 bases). The V gene's germline CDR1 is SQVTM and CDR2 ANQGSEA. V dropped 7 bases and J dropped 1 base, with 14 bases sitting between them. This CDR3 comprises 14 residues. The CDR3 region is CSALDGGSNQPQHF. The CDR3 DNA is TGCAGCGCCCTGGATGGGGGAAGCAATCAGCCCCAGCATTTT.

The chain employs TRBV9 and TRBJ2-7; D might be TRBD1 (6 bases). Trimming cost V 0 bases and J 3 bases, with 10 bases left between them. Germline V gene lookup returns CDR1 SGDLS and CDR2 YYNGEE. This CDR3 is built from 14 residues. CDR3 coding DNA: TGTGCCAGCAGCGTAGGCAACAGGGACTACGAGCAGTACTTC. Translation gives CASSVGNRDYEQYF.

The V gene is TRBV5-1, the J gene TRBJ1-4, with D tentatively TRBD1 (6 bases). From germline, CDR1 is SGHRS and CDR2 YFSETQ. The CDR3 extends over 15 amino acids. Trimming stripped 4 bases from V and 6 bases from J, with 16 bases between. DNA for the CDR3: TGCGCCAGCAGCCTGAGAGGGGGTAATGATGAAAAACTGTTTTTT. The encoded protein is CASSLRGGNDEKLFF.

In its sample, this clonotype was seen a few times. V gene TRBV7-2 combines with J gene TRBJ2-2; D uncertain. Trimming shortened V by 7 bases and J by 6 bases, and 9 bases separated the two germline ends. The CDR3 extends over 12 amino acids. Germline CDR1 reads SGHTA; CDR2 reads FQGNSA. In DNA form, the CDR3 reads TGTGCCAGCACCCAAAGGTCCGGGGAGCTGTTTTTT. It yields the protein CASTQRSGELFF.

Notes on this clonotype: A much more abundant neighbour one base away suggests this may be a read error. The chain uses TRBV6-4 and TRBJ2-1; D gene unclear. V was cut by 2 bases and J by 2 bases, with 10 bases left in between. Germline CDR1 reads MRHNA; CDR2 reads SNTAGT. This CDR3 is built from 15 residues. CDR3 protein: CASSDGHATYNEQFF. CDR3 nucleotide sequence: TGTGCCAGCAGTGACGGGCATGCGACCTACAATGAGCAGTTCTTC.

This clonotype was counted many times. CDR3 sequence reads: CASSQEPRMGTEAFF. In DNA, the CDR3 is TGCGCCAGCAGCCAAGAACCCAGGATGGGCACTGAAGCTTTCTTT. The chain recombines TRBV4-1 with TRBJ1-1; no clear D. There are 15 residues in the CDR3. Germline CDR1 is MGHRA and CDR2 is YSYEKL. The ends were cut back, 0 bases at V and 4 bases at J, with 12 bases in the middle.